This TCR beta chain derives from a study of cytotoxic CD8 clonotypes in ibrutinib-treated CLL. For the study at large: Following treatment for a median roughly twelve months, range 6 to 36, response samples were then taken. Notes on the study in general: Public clonotypes, rarely seen, contracted or held steady on treatment. Clonality went higher at ibrutinib response and then dropped back toward baseline at progression.

CDR3 length: 15 residues. The V end lost 5 bases, the J end lost 5 bases, and 18 bases lay between the germline ends. Germline CDR1 reads GTSNPN; CDR2 reads SVGIG (reference sequence). Of note for this clone: Its antigen is not identified.

Assay used: immunoSEQ multiplex PCR; TCRdb lists only in-frame clones, some missing. The sample carries roughly 250,000 clones, 60% to 75% recorded once. The sample was PBMCs, taken after 24 months of ibrutinib treatment. This TCR was recovered from a human donor with chronic lymphocytic leukemia. The chain employs TRBV30 and TRBJ2-2; the D gene could be TRBD1 or TRBD2 (5 bases each). The CDR3 bases are TGTGCCTGGTGGCCGGGGCTACGAGGGACCGGGGAGCTGTTTTTT. Translation gives CAWWPGLRGTGELFF.